This is a list of T cell receptor beta chains from one sample in a study of T-cell memory formation after mild COVID-19. TCRdb ran MiXCR on the 5' RACE reads and lists one entry per CDR3 protein. Here the sample spans about 200,000 distinct CDR3 sequences, 9% to 10% being singletons. Sequenced: PBMCs or a T cell subset sorted from them (not recorded which). Every receptor here comes from a man between 18 and 35 years old who had mild COVID-19 (a few samples of this study predate the infection). Cell type and time point are not known. Each CDR3 is given with its conserved first and last residue. Fields, in order: D gene, J gene, clone size, V gene, CDR3 protein, CDR3 DNA. The D gene is left open where the match is weak. Expanded clones are given a class, and other clones once, few, many or no size at all.

D gene: NA; J gene: TRBJ1-2; clone size: many; V gene: TRBV3-1; CDR3 protein: CASSRQVGFGSGYTF; CDR3 DNA: TGTGCCAGCAGCCGCCAGGTAGGATTCGGTAGCGGCTACACCTTC
D gene: TRBD1; J gene: TRBJ1-6; clone size: few; V gene: TRBV6-1; CDR3 protein: CASNWTGRNSPLHF; CDR3 DNA: TGTGCCAGCAACTGGACAGGGCGCAATTCACCCCTCCACTTT
D gene: NA; J gene: TRBJ1-1; clone size: many; V gene: TRBV20-1; CDR3 protein: CSARGHQGTEAFF; CDR3 DNA: TGCAGTGCTAGGGGACATCAGGGCACTGAAGCTTTCTTT
D gene: TRBD1; J gene: TRBJ1-2; clone size: NA; V gene: TRBV7-9; CDR3 protein: CASSLAPGGRTSYTF; CDR3 DNA: TGTGCCAGCAGCTTAGCCCCAGGGGGCAGGACAAGCTACACCTTC
D gene: NA; J gene: TRBJ1-1; clone size: many; V gene: TRBV5-1; CDR3 protein: CASSSRLGNSEAFF; CDR3 DNA: TGCGCCAGCAGTTCCCGGCTGGGGAATAGTGAAGCTTTCTTT
D gene: NA; J gene: TRBJ2-5; clone size: many; V gene: TRBV2; CDR3 protein: CASSGQSSGARGTQYF; CDR3 DNA: TGTGCCAGCAGTGGACAGTCGAGTGGGGCAAGGGGGACCCAGTACTTC
D gene: NA; J gene: TRBJ2-2; clone size: few; V gene: TRBV6-2/TRBV6-3; CDR3 protein: CASSYLQGAPGELFF; CDR3 DNA: TGTGCCAGCAGTTATCTCCAGGGTGCCCCCGGGGAGCTGTTTTTT
D gene: NA; J gene: TRBJ2-7; clone size: NA; V gene: TRBV7-9; CDR3 protein: CASSPPTGRGRYEQYF; CDR3 DNA: TGTGCCAGCAGCCCCCCGACAGGCCGTGGCAGGTACGAGCAGTACTTC
D gene: NA; J gene: TRBJ2-1; clone size: NA; V gene: TRBV4-2; CDR3 protein: CASSQGRGVTYNEQFF; CDR3 DNA: TGTGCCAGCAGCCAAGGACGCGGGGTAACGTACAATGAGCAGTTCTTC
D gene: TRBD2; J gene: TRBJ2-1; clone size: few; V gene: TRBV6-5; CDR3 protein: CASSYGLAGSSYNEQFF; CDR3 DNA: TGTGCCAGCAGTTACGGTCTAGCGGGGAGCTCCTACAATGAGCAGTTCTTC
D gene: NA; J gene: TRBJ2-3; clone size: few; V gene: TRBV12-3/TRBV12-4; CDR3 protein: CASSGFRVGTQYF; CDR3 DNA: TGTGCCAGCAGTGGTTTTCGGGTTGGTACGCAGTATTTT
D gene: NA; J gene: TRBJ2-5; clone size: few; V gene: TRBV7-2; CDR3 protein: CASSLGLVTTTQYF; CDR3 DNA: TGTGCCAGCAGCTTAGGTCTAGTCACAACGACCCAGTACTTC
D gene: NA; J gene: TRBJ1-4; clone size: NA; V gene: TRBV4-3; CDR3 protein: CASSQEGGPGEKLFF; CDR3 DNA: TGCGCCAGCAGCCAAGAGGGGGGGCCCGGGGAAAAACTGTTTTTT
D gene: NA; J gene: TRBJ1-2; clone size: few; V gene: TRBV3-1; CDR3 protein: CASSPRRFDGYTF; CDR3 DNA: TGTGCCAGCAGCCCCAGACGTTTTGATGGCTACACCTTC
D gene: NA; J gene: TRBJ2-1; clone size: many; V gene: TRBV3-1; CDR3 protein: CASSQRLAGGSGEQFF; CDR3 DNA: TGTGCCAGCAGCCAGCGACTAGCAGGGGGTTCTGGAGAGCAGTTCTTC
D gene: NA; J gene: TRBJ1-1; clone size: few; V gene: TRBV3-1; CDR3 protein: CASSPEWGNTEAFF; CDR3 DNA: TGTGCCAGCAGCCCTGAATGGGGGAACACTGAAGCTTTCTTT
D gene: NA; J gene: TRBJ2-3; clone size: NA; V gene: TRBV3-1; CDR3 protein: CASSQDRGAGDTQYF; CDR3 DNA: TGTGCCAGCAGCCAAGATAGGGGGGCTGGAGATACGCAGTATTTT
D gene: TRBD2; J gene: TRBJ2-1; clone size: few; V gene: TRBV5-1; CDR3 protein: CASSEGTNNEQFF; CDR3 DNA: TGCGCCAGCAGCGAAGGGACTAACAATGAGCAGTTCTTC
D gene: NA; J gene: TRBJ1-3; clone size: NA; V gene: TRBV2; CDR3 protein: CASSTKPGNTIYF; CDR3 DNA: TGTGCCAGCAGTACGAAGCCTGGAAACACCATATATTTT
D gene: TRBD2; J gene: TRBJ2-3; clone size: NA; V gene: TRBV7-9; CDR3 protein: CVASGSTDTQYF; CDR3 DNA: TGTGTGGCTAGCGGGAGCACAGATACGCAGTATTTT
D gene: TRBD2; J gene: TRBJ2-3; clone size: NA; V gene: TRBV6-5; CDR3 protein: CASSFSGTNTDTQYF; CDR3 DNA: TGTGCCAGCAGTTTCTCCGGGACTAACACAGATACGCAGTATTTT
D gene: NA; J gene: TRBJ2-5; clone size: many; V gene: TRBV5-4; CDR3 protein: CASSLGATETQYF; CDR3 DNA: TGTGCCAGCAGCTTGGGCGCAACAGAGACCCAGTACTTC
D gene: TRBD1; J gene: TRBJ1-6; clone size: NA; V gene: TRBV6-5; CDR3 protein: CASSYWQGETPLHF; CDR3 DNA: TGTGCCAGCAGTTACTGGCAGGGGGAAACACCCCTCCACTTT
D gene: TRBD2; J gene: TRBJ2-3; clone size: many; V gene: TRBV5-4; CDR3 protein: CASSVGTSGRTDTQYF; CDR3 DNA: TGTGCCAGCAGCGTCGGGACTAGCGGGCGCACAGATACGCAGTATTTT
D gene: TRBD2; J gene: TRBJ2-1; clone size: NA; V gene: TRBV19; CDR3 protein: CPSSTAAGGEQFF; CDR3 DNA: TGTCCCAGTAGTACGGCAGCCGGGGGGGAGCAGTTCTTC
D gene: NA; J gene: TRBJ2-2; clone size: few; V gene: TRBV2; CDR3 protein: CASSRENTGELFF; CDR3 DNA: TGTGCCAGCAGTCGGGAGAACACCGGGGAGCTGTTTTTT
D gene: NA; J gene: TRBJ1-2; clone size: few; V gene: TRBV12-3/TRBV12-4; CDR3 protein: CASSFRGISGYTF; CDR3 DNA: TGTGCCAGCAGTTTTAGGGGGATTTCTGGCTACACCTTC
D gene: TRBD1; J gene: TRBJ1-1; clone size: many; V gene: TRBV12-3/TRBV12-4; CDR3 protein: CASSPGQGSDTEAFF; CDR3 DNA: TGTGCCAGCAGCCCCGGACAGGGGAGCGACACTGAAGCTTTCTTT
D gene: NA; J gene: TRBJ2-5; clone size: NA; V gene: TRBV5-4; CDR3 protein: CASSVPGLGQETQYF; CDR3 DNA: TGTGCCAGCAGCGTACCAGGGTTGGGTCAAGAGACCCAGTACTTC
D gene: NA; J gene: TRBJ1-1; clone size: many; V gene: TRBV5-1; CDR3 protein: CASSRIGVGRMNTEAFF; CDR3 DNA: TGCGCCAGCAGTCGAATTGGTGTGGGCAGGATGAACACTGAAGCTTTCTTT
D gene: TRBD1; J gene: TRBJ1-1; clone size: few; V gene: TRBV7-2; CDR3 protein: CASSPQDRANTEAFF; CDR3 DNA: TGTGCCAGCAGCCCCCAAGACAGGGCGAACACTGAAGCTTTCTTT
D gene: TRBD1; J gene: TRBJ1-6; clone size: few; V gene: TRBV7-6; CDR3 protein: CASSRTGLDSPLHF; CDR3 DNA: TGTGCCAGCAGTCGGACAGGGTTGGATTCACCCCTCCACTTT
D gene: NA; J gene: TRBJ1-1; clone size: few; V gene: TRBV20-1; CDR3 protein: CSARAAGDIGTEAFF; CDR3 DNA: TGCAGTGCTAGGGCGGCAGGGGATATCGGGACTGAAGCTTTCTTT
D gene: TRBD2; J gene: TRBJ2-3; clone size: NA; V gene: TRBV2; CDR3 protein: CASRTTLAGGTRTDTQYF; CDR3 DNA: TGTGCCAGCAGGACGACTCTAGCGGGGGGAACCCGCACAGATACGCAGTATTTT
D gene: NA; J gene: TRBJ1-1; clone size: NA; V gene: TRBV11-2; CDR3 protein: CASSVARGNTEAFF; CDR3 DNA: TGTGCCAGCAGCGTAGCGCGGGGGAACACTGAAGCTTTCTTT
D gene: NA; J gene: TRBJ1-2; clone size: NA; V gene: TRBV9; CDR3 protein: CASSVEPGSVGYTF; CDR3 DNA: TGTGCCAGCAGCGTAGAGCCGGGGTCGGTTGGCTACACCTTC
D gene: TRBD1; J gene: TRBJ1-2; clone size: few; V gene: TRBV10-3; CDR3 protein: CAIRETGTGTSGYTF; CDR3 DNA: TGTGCCATCAGGGAAACCGGGACAGGGACTAGCGGCTACACCTTC
D gene: NA; J gene: TRBJ1-2; clone size: few; V gene: TRBV28; CDR3 protein: CASSPGPGWDYGYTF; CDR3 DNA: TGTGCCAGCAGCCCCGGCCCCGGATGGGATTATGGCTACACCTTC